A selection of T cell receptor beta chains follows, all from one sample in a study of T cells in localized non-small cell lung cancer. Assay used: immunoSEQ multiplex PCR; TCRdb lists only in-frame clones, some missing. The sample has some 55,000 clones; about 83% are singletons. The sequencing here drew on peripheral blood, taken before any cancer treatment. Receptor source: a female donor aged 60 or older with stage II squamous cell lung carcinoma. Both conserved end residues are part of each CDR3. Each record gives: J gene, clone size, D gene, V gene, CDR3 protein, CDR3 DNA. A D gene is named only where the DNA matches it firmly. Not every row has a clone size; where given, it reads once, few, many or a size class.

j_call: TRBJ2-3
clone_size: -
d_call: -
v_call: TRBV19
cdr3_aa: CASSSTGRSSTDTQYF
cdr3_nt: TGTGCCAGTAGTTCGACAGGGAGGTCTAGCACAGATACGCAGTATTTT

j_call: TRBJ2-3
clone_size: -
d_call: -
v_call: TRBV18
cdr3_aa: CASSPRRGSTDTQYF
cdr3_nt: TGTGCCAGCTCACCACGGAGGGGGAGCACAGATACGCAGTATTTT

j_call: TRBJ1-2
clone_size: -
d_call: -
v_call: TRBV6-6
cdr3_aa: CASTHGEGRGSYGYTF
cdr3_nt: TGTGCCAGCACCCACGGGGAGGGGCGGGGAAGCTATGGCTACACCTTC

j_call: TRBJ2-5
clone_size: -
d_call: -
v_call: TRBV7-2
cdr3_aa: CASSLASLRETQYF
cdr3_nt: TGTGCCAGCAGCTTAGCCAGCTTAAGAGAGACCCAGTACTTC

j_call: TRBJ1-5
clone_size: -
d_call: -
v_call: TRBV19
cdr3_aa: CASSMENSNQPQHF
cdr3_nt: TGTGCCAGTAGTATGGAGAATAGCAATCAGCCCCAGCATTTT

j_call: TRBJ1-6
clone_size: -
d_call: -
v_call: TRBV7-2
cdr3_aa: CASSSHTGKINSPLHF
cdr3_nt: TGTGCCAGCAGCTCCCACACAGGGAAAATTAATTCACCCCTCCACTTT

j_call: TRBJ1-4
clone_size: -
d_call: -
v_call: TRBV7-8
cdr3_aa: CASMQGATNEKLFF
cdr3_nt: TGTGCCAGCATGCAGGGAGCAACTAATGAAAAACTGTTTTTT

j_call: TRBJ1-1
clone_size: -
d_call: TRBD1
v_call: TRBV6-1
cdr3_aa: CASSEFSGQGALAGTEAFF
cdr3_nt: TGTGCCAGCAGTGAATTCTCGGGACAGGGGGCACTTGCGGGTACTGAAGCTTTCTTT

j_call: TRBJ2-7
clone_size: -
d_call: -
v_call: TRBV30
cdr3_aa: CAWKEGYEQYF
cdr3_nt: TGTGCCTGGAAAGAAGGGTACGAGCAGTACTTC

j_call: TRBJ2-1
clone_size: -
d_call: -
v_call: TRBV19
cdr3_aa: CASSIGAGLARNEQFF
cdr3_nt: TGTGCCAGTAGTATAGGAGCCGGCCTAGCTCGGAATGAGCAGTTCTTC

j_call: TRBJ1-1
clone_size: -
d_call: -
v_call: TRBV6-6
cdr3_aa: CASGATGNTEAFF
cdr3_nt: TGTGCCAGCGGCGCTACAGGAAACACTGAAGCTTTCTTT

j_call: TRBJ1-1
clone_size: -
d_call: -
v_call: TRBV5-4
cdr3_aa: CASSLALDTEAFF
cdr3_nt: TGTGCCAGCAGCTTGGCCTTGGACACTGAAGCTTTCTTT

j_call: TRBJ1-1
clone_size: -
d_call: -
v_call: TRBV4-3
cdr3_aa: CASSQDRIDTEAFF
cdr3_nt: TGCGCCAGCAGCCAAGACAGGATCGACACTGAAGCTTTCTTT

j_call: TRBJ1-5
clone_size: -
d_call: -
v_call: TRBV30
cdr3_aa: CAWSEGVGSNQPQHF
cdr3_nt: TGTGCCTGGAGTGAAGGAGTAGGAAGCAATCAGCCCCAGCATTTT

j_call: TRBJ2-1
clone_size: once
d_call: TRBD2
v_call: TRBV9
cdr3_aa: CASQLAGYNEQFF
cdr3_nt: TGTGCCAGCCAACTAGCGGGGTACAATGAGCAGTTCTTC

j_call: TRBJ2-2
clone_size: once
d_call: -
v_call: TRBV5-1
cdr3_aa: CASSLVSSGATGELFF
cdr3_nt: TGCGCCAGCAGCTTGGTTTCCAGCGGCGCCACCGGGGAGCTGTTTTTT

j_call: TRBJ1-1
clone_size: -
d_call: -
v_call: TRBV5-1
cdr3_aa: CASSLAGAMNTEAFF
cdr3_nt: TGCGCCAGCAGCTTGGCAGGGGCTATGAACACTGAAGCTTTCTTT

j_call: TRBJ1-2
clone_size: -
d_call: TRBD1
v_call: TRBV7-2
cdr3_aa: CASSLGPAQGDGYTF
cdr3_nt: TGTGCCAGCAGCTTAGGCCCCGCGCAGGGGGATGGCTACACCTTC

j_call: TRBJ2-3
clone_size: -
d_call: TRBD2
v_call: TRBV4-1
cdr3_aa: CASSQTTSGATDTQYF
cdr3_nt: TGCGCCAGCAGCCAGACGACTAGCGGGGCCACAGATACGCAGTATTTT

j_call: TRBJ1-1
clone_size: -
d_call: -
v_call: TRBV19
cdr3_aa: CASSVRQRDTEAFF
cdr3_nt: TGTGCCAGTAGTGTAAGACAGCGGGACACTGAAGCTTTCTTT

j_call: TRBJ1-2
clone_size: -
d_call: -
v_call: TRBV14
cdr3_aa: CASSPIHYNYGYTF
cdr3_nt: TGTGCCAGCAGCCCGATTCATTACAACTATGGCTACACCTTC

j_call: TRBJ1-2
clone_size: many
d_call: TRBD1
v_call: TRBV7-3
cdr3_aa: CASSEGQLYGYTF
cdr3_nt: TGTGCCAGCAGCGAGGGACAGCTCTATGGCTACACCTTC

j_call: TRBJ1-1
clone_size: -
d_call: -
v_call: TRBV4-3
cdr3_aa: CASSLKDTGIGGTEAFF
cdr3_nt: TGCGCCAGCAGCCTCAAGGACACAGGGATAGGAGGCACTGAAGCTTTCTTT

j_call: TRBJ1-4
clone_size: -
d_call: -
v_call: TRBV18
cdr3_aa: CASSPPMGRGNEKLFF
cdr3_nt: TGTGCCAGCTCACCACCGATGGGACGAGGAAATGAAAAACTGTTTTTT

j_call: TRBJ2-3
clone_size: -
d_call: -
v_call: TRBV18
cdr3_aa: CASSPGDAYTQYF
cdr3_nt: TGTGCCAGCTCACCAGGCGACGCATATACGCAGTATTTT

j_call: TRBJ1-6
clone_size: -
d_call: -
v_call: TRBV5-4
cdr3_aa: CASSPATDLGNSPLHF
cdr3_nt: TGTGCCAGCAGCCCTGCGACAGATCTGGGAAATTCACCCCTCCACTTT

j_call: TRBJ1-1
clone_size: -
d_call: -
v_call: TRBV7-9
cdr3_aa: CASSLGGLSMNTEAFF
cdr3_nt: TGTGCCAGCAGCTTAGGGGGGCTGAGCATGAACACTGAAGCTTTCTTT

j_call: TRBJ1-6
clone_size: few
d_call: TRBD1
v_call: TRBV7-3
cdr3_aa: CASSPVGDRALHF
cdr3_nt: TGTGCCAGCAGCCCCGTTGGGGACAGAGCCCTCCACTTT

j_call: TRBJ2-7
clone_size: -
d_call: TRBD1
v_call: TRBV5-1
cdr3_aa: CASSSQPPGQGIYEQYF
cdr3_nt: TGCGCCAGCAGCTCTCAGCCCCCGGGACAGGGAATCTACGAGCAGTACTTC

j_call: TRBJ1-4
clone_size: -
d_call: TRBD1
v_call: TRBV7-9
cdr3_aa: CASSLGGTGREKLFF
cdr3_nt: TGTGCCAGCAGCTTAGGGGGGACAGGAAGGGAAAAACTGTTTTTT

j_call: TRBJ2-7
clone_size: -
d_call: TRBD1
v_call: TRBV18
cdr3_aa: CAGAGQGIYEQYF
cdr3_nt: TGTGCCGGGGCGGGACAGGGGATCTACGAGCAGTACTTC

j_call: TRBJ2-7
clone_size: once
d_call: TRBD2
v_call: TRBV6-5
cdr3_aa: CASSFPRLAGCDEQYF
cdr3_nt: TGTGCCAGCAGTTTTCCCCGACTAGCGGGGTGCGACGAGCAGTACTTC

j_call: TRBJ1-1
clone_size: few
d_call: -
v_call: TRBV9
cdr3_aa: CASSGGHLGNTEAFF
cdr3_nt: TGTGCCAGCAGCGGAGGACACCTGGGGAACACTGAAGCTTTCTTT

j_call: TRBJ1-5
clone_size: -
d_call: -
v_call: TRBV19
cdr3_aa: CASSIKGRASNQPQHF
cdr3_nt: TGTGCCAGTAGTATAAAGGGCAGGGCCAGCAATCAGCCCCAGCATTTT